The clone carrying this T cell receptor beta chain was seen once. The antigen remains undetermined. The data are from a study of T-cell reconstitution after alpha-beta-depleted transplantation in children. Study-wide results and caveats: Alpha-beta T cells about two months after transplant reportedly derived from several hundred expanded graft clones. It was newly produced T cells that mostly accounted for T-cell counts and diversity one year after transplant. Some patients' high day-60 TCRbeta diversity was traced to surviving recipient T cells and thymic progenitors.

This CDR3 contains 13 residues. The ends lost 8 bases at V and 3 bases at J; junction bases unmatched: 5. CDR1 and CDR2 from the germline V gene are SGHVS and FNYEAQ. During its preparation, the TCRbeta library received unique molecular identifiers. In TCRdb, the PCR reads were re-called with MiXCR into one record per CDR3 protein. Of approximately 47,000 distinct CDR3 sequences listed, 50% to 55% are singletons. Here the sequenced sample was peripheral blood, taken before TCRalphabeta/CD19-depleted stem cell transplant. The V and J genes are TRBV7-6 and TRBJ2-7; 9 positions agree with TRBD1. This sequence originates from a boy younger than two with SCID, due to receive a stem cell transplant. The CDR3 DNA follows: TGTGCCAGCGGGGACAGGGAGGACTACGAGCAGTACTTC. The encoded protein is CASGDREDYEQYF.